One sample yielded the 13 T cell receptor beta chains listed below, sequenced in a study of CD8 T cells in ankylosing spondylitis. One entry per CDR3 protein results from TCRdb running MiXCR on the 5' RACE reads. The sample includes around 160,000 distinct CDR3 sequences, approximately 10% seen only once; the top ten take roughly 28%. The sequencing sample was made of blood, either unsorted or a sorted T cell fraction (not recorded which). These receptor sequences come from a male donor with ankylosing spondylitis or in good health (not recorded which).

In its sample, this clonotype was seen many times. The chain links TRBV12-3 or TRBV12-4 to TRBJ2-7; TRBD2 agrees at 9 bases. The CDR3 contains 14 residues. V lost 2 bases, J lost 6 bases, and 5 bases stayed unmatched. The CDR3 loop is CASSLKGLATEQYF. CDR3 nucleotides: TGTGCCAGCAGTTTAAAGGGACTAGCCACCGAGCAGTACTTC.

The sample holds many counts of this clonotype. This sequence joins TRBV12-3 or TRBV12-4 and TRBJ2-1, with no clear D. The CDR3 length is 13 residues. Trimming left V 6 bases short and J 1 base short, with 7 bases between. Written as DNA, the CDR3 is TGTGCCAGCAGCCCCAGGTCCTACAATGAGCAGTTCTTC. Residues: CASSPRSYNEQFF.

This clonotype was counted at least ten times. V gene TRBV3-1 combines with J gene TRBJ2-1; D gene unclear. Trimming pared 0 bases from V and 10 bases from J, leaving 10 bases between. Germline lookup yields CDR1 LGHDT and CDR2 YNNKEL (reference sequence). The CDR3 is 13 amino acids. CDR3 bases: TGTGCCAGCAGCCAAGATTTCCTCGGGGAGCAGTTCTTC. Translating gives CASSQDFLGEQFF.

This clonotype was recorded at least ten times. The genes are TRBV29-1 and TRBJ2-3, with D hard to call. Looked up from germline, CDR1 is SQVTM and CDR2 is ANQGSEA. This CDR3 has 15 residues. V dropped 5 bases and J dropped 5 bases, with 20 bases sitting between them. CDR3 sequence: CSVPRLEPTVDTQYF. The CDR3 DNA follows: TGCAGCGTTCCCCGCCTGGAGCCTACGGTAGATACGCAGTATTTT.

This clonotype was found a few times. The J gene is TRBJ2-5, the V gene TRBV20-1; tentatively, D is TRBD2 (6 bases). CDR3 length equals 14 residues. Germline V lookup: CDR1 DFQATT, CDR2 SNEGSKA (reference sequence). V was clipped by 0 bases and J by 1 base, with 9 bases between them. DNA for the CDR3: TGCAGTGCTAGAGAGAGCGGGCTCCAAGAGACCCAGTACTTC. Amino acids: CSARESGLQETQYF.

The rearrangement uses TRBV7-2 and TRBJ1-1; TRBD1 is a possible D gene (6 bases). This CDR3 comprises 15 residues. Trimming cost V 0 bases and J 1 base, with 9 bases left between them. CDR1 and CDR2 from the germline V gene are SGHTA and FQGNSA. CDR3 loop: CASSLAGTPNTEAFF. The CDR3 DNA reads TGTGCCAGCAGCTTAGCCGGGACACCGAACACTGAAGCTTTCTTT.

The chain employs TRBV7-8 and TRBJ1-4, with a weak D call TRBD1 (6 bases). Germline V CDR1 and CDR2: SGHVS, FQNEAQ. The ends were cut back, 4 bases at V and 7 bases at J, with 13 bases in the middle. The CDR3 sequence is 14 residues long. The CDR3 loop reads CASSSGTSGEKLFF. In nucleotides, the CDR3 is TGTGCCAGCAGCTCGGGGACATCGGGTGAAAAACTGTTTTTT.

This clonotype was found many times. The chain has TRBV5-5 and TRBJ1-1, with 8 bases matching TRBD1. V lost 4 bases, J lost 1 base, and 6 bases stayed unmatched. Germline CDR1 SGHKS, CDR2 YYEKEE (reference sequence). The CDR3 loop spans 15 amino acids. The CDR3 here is CASSLRQGKNTEAFF. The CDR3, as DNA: TGTGCCAGCAGCCTGAGACAGGGGAAGAACACTGAAGCTTTCTTT.

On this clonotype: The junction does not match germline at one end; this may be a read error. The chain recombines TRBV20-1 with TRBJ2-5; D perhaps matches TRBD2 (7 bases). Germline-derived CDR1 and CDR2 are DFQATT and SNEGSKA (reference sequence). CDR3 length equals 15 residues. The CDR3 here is CCARDGGTLQETQYF. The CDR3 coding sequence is TGCTGTGCTAGAGACGGGGGGACACTCCAAGAGACCCAGTACTTC.

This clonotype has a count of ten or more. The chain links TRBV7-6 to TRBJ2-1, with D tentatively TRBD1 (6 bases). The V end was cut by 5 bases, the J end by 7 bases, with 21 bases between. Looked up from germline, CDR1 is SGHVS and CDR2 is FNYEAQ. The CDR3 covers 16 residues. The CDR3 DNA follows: TGTGCCAGCAGCATCCCAGGGGACCCGGCGATAAATGAGCAGTTCTTC. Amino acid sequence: CASSIPGDPAINEQFF.

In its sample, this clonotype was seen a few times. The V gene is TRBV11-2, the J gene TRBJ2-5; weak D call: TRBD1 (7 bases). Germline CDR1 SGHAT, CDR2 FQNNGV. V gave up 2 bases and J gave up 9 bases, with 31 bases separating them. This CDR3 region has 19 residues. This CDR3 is CASSLFFMGTADWREAQYF. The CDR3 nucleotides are TGTGCCAGCAGCTTATTTTTTATGGGGACAGCCGATTGGAGGGAGGCCCAGTACTTC.

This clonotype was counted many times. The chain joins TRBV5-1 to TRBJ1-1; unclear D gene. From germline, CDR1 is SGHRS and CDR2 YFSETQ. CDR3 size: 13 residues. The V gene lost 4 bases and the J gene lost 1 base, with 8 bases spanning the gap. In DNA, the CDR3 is TGCGCCAGCAGCCGGAGCGGGAACACTGAAGCTTTCTTT. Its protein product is CASSRSGNTEAFF.

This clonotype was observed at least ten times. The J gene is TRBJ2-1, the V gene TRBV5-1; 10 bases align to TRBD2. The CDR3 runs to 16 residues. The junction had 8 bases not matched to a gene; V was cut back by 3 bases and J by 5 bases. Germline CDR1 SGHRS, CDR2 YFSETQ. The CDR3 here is CASSSGGTSAHNEQFF. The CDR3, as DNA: TGCGCCAGCAGCTCTGGCGGGACTAGCGCTCACAATGAGCAGTTCTTC.